Listed here are 17 T cell receptor beta chains from one sample, sequenced in a study of blood T cell repertoires in COVID-19. Profiling relied on immunoSEQ multiplex PCR, and the TCRdb table lists in-frame clones only, not all of them. The sample records under 95,000 clones, roughly 84% being singletons. Sequenced sample: peripheral blood. The receptors shown here come from a woman aged 80 or over with active or convalescent COVID-19.

The rearrangement joins TRBV4-1 to TRBJ1-1, with D perhaps matching TRBD1 (6 bases). Looked up from germline, CDR1 is MGHRA and CDR2 is YSYEKL. V lost 1 base and J lost 2, with 8 bases in between. The CDR3 is 14 amino acids. The CDR3 DNA is TGCGCCAGCAGCCAAGTAGGGGGAAACACTGAAGCTTTCTTT. Its translation: CASSQVGGNTEAFF.

This clone was counted between two and nine times. The chain couples TRBV7-2 to TRBJ2-5; the D gene is possibly TRBD1 (7 bases). Germline V lookup: CDR1 SGHTA, CDR2 FQGNSA. V was clipped by 5 bases and J by 7 bases, with 23 bases between them. The CDR3 covers 16 residues. The CDR3 bases are TGTGCCAGCAGCCTACCTGGCGGGACAGCATTTGCGACCCAGTACTTC. The encoded protein is CASSLPGGTAFATQYF.

The rearrangement joins TRBV21-1 to TRBJ2-2; the table's D gene call, TRBD2, was not cross checked with the DNA. TRBV21-1 is a known pseudogene. The CDR3 contains 14 residues. The CDR3 DNA reads as TGTGCCAGCAGCAAGGTAGCAAAAGACGGGGAGCTGTTTTTT. Its translation is CASSKVAKDGELFF.

The chain has TRBV5-6 and TRBJ1-1; 9 bases are shared with TRBD1. Trimming cost V 4 bases and J 1 base; bases outside gene matches: 11. The CDR3 is 17 amino acids. Germline V CDR1 and CDR2: SGHDT, YYEEEE. The CDR3 spells CASSLPGTGHANTEAFF. Written as DNA, the CDR3 is TGTGCCAGCAGCCTTCCAGGGACAGGGCACGCGAACACTGAAGCTTTCTTT.

V and J are TRBV7-2 and TRBJ1-4, with D tentatively TRBD1 (6 bases). Trimming removed 3 bases at V and 8 bases at J, with 19 bases between. The CDR3 is 16 amino acids. Germline assignment: CDR1 SGHTA and CDR2 FQGNSA. The CDR3 DNA is TGTGCCAGCAGCTTGGGGCATACGGGACAAGGGGAAAAACTGTTTTTT. Its protein is CASSLGHTGQGEKLFF.

This rearrangement joins TRBV2 to TRBJ2-5; 7 bases align to TRBD1. V gave up 7 bases and J gave up 4 bases; unmatched junction bases: 6. In germline, CDR1 is SNHLY, CDR2 FYNNEI. The CDR3 is 13 residues long. Here the CDR3 reads CASTSDRAETQYF. DNA of the CDR3: TGTGCCAGCACCTCAGACAGGGCAGAGACCCAGTACTTC.

This chain joins TRBV4-3 and TRBJ2-3; D is perhaps TRBD2 (6 bases). In germline, CDR1 is LGHNA, CDR2 YSLEER. V shed 3 bases and J shed 1 base, with 11 bases lying between them. This CDR3 region has 15 residues. The CDR3 reads CASSHGGVGTDTQYF. The CDR3 DNA reads as TGCGCCAGCAGCCACGGCGGGGTGGGCACAGATACGCAGTATTTT.

The genes are TRBV6-5 and TRBJ2-5; TRBD2 is a possible D gene (5 bases). V was clipped by 4 bases and J by 7 bases, with 19 bases between them. Germline V gives CDR1 MNHEY, CDR2 SVGAGI. This CDR3 is built from 15 residues. The CDR3: CASSSLADGLGTQYF. The CDR3 DNA reads as TGTGCCAGCAGTTCCCTAGCAGATGGGTTGGGGACCCAGTACTTC.

In this sample, this clone turned up once. The V gene is TRBV5-1, the J gene TRBJ2-5, with 7 bases fitting TRBD2. Germline V gene sequence: CDR1 SGHRS, CDR2 YFSETQ. This CDR3 is built from 12 residues. V trimming: 4 bases; J trimming: 5 bases; junction bases outside the gene matches: 2. Written as DNA, the CDR3 is TGCGCCAGCAGCGCCGGGGGGGAGACCCAGTACTTC. The encoded protein is CASSAGGETQYF.

The chain has TRBV18 and TRBJ2-7; possible D gene TRBD2, 6 bases. This CDR3 comprises 14 residues. Trimming shortened V by 3 bases and J by 0 bases, and 9 bases separated the two germline ends. CDR1 and CDR2 from the germline V gene are KGHSH and LQKENI. CDR3 region: CASSPPSVSYEQYF. The CDR3 DNA reads TGTGCCAGCTCACCTCCTAGCGTCTCCTACGAGCAGTACTTC.

The chain uses TRBV6-6 and TRBJ1-1; D ambiguous. The germline V and J ends were trimmed by 2 bases and 3 bases, with 10 bases remaining between them. This CDR3 contains 14 residues. Per the germline V gene, CDR1 is MNHNY and CDR2 is SVGAGI (reference sequence). CDR3 loop: CASSYMGGDTEAFF. The CDR3 DNA follows: TGTGCCAGCAGTTACATGGGAGGTGACACTGAAGCTTTCTTT.

The V and J genes are TRBV6-5 and TRBJ2-1; tentatively, D is TRBD2 (5 bases). Germline loops: CDR1 MNHEY, CDR2 SVGAGI. The ends were cut back, 0 bases at V and 2 bases at J, with 8 bases in the middle. This CDR3 is 15 amino acids long. The CDR3 loop is CASSYSPSTYNEQFF. For the CDR3, the DNA is TGTGCCAGCAGTTACTCGCCTAGCACCTACAATGAGCAGTTCTTC.

The chain recombines TRBV7-9 with TRBJ1-1, with D maybe TRBD1 (6 bases). The V and J ends lost 5 bases and 2 bases respectively, with 18 bases between them. The V gene's germline CDR1 is SEHNR and CDR2 FQNEAQ (reference sequence). The CDR3 contains 16 residues. As DNA, the CDR3 is TGTGCCAGCAGCAATCAACAGGGCTGGGTTAACACTGAAGCTTTCTTT. This translates into CASSNQQGWVNTEAFF.

The rearrangement uses TRBV19 and TRBJ2-2; D unresolved. CDR3 size: 13 residues. V dropped 3 bases and J dropped 6 bases, with 8 bases sitting between them. The germline V gene encodes CDR1 LNHDA and CDR2 SQIVND (reference sequence). CDR3 DNA sequence: TGTGCCAGTAGTATTATAGCCCCCGGGGAGCTGTTTTTT. Translating it yields CASSIIAPGELFF.

The rearrangement links TRBV5-1 to TRBJ2-3; the D gene is possibly TRBD2 (6 bases). Germline CDR1 and CDR2: SGHRS and YFSETQ. V was shortened by 4 bases and J by 5 bases, with 11 bases between the two germline ends. This CDR3 spans 13 amino acids. CDR3 sequence: CASSLLGGDTQYF. The CDR3 coding sequence is TGCGCCAGCAGCCTCCTCGGGGGAGATACGCAGTATTTT.

The rearrangement uses TRBV5-4 and TRBJ2-1, with 9 bases matching TRBD2. Germline CDR1 reads SGHNT; CDR2 reads YYREEE (reference sequence). V trimming: 7 bases; J trimming: 7 bases; junction bases outside the gene matches: 12. CDR3 length: 15 amino acids. CDR3: CASLPGGGAGNEQFF. The DNA of the CDR3 is TGTGCCAGCCTCCCGGGCGGGGGGGCGGGAAATGAGCAGTTCTTC.

This chain links TRBV10-3 with TRBJ1-5, with D maybe TRBD1 (5 bases). Germline CDR1 and CDR2: ENHRY and SYGVKD. The length of the CDR3 is 17 residues. V was clipped by 0 bases and J by 5 bases, with 17 bases between them. The CDR3 nucleotides are TGTGCCATCAGTGAGTCGGGTGGCAGGGAGGTGGATCAGCCCCAGCATTTT. Its translation is CAISESGGREVDQPQHF.